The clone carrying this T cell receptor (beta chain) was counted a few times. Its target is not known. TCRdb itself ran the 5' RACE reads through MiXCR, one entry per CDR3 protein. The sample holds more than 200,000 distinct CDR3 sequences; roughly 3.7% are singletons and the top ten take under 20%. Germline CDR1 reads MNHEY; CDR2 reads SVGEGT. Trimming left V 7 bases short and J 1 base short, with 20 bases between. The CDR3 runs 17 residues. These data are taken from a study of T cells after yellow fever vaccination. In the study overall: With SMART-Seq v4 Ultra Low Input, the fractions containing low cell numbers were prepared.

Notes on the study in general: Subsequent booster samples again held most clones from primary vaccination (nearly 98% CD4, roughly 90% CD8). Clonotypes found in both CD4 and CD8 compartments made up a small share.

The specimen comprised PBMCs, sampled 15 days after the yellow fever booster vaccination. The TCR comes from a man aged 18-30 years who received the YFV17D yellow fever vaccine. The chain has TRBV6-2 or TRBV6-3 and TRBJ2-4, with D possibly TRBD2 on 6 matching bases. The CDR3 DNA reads TGTGCCAGCACCTCCCTGGAGGGCTGGGGCGCCAAAAACATTCAGTACTTC. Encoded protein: CASTSLEGWGAKNIQYF.